This TCR beta chain is drawn from a study of shared clonotypes between healthy human individuals. Findings and caveats of the study: Incomplete sequencing of sorted subsets was indicated by rarefaction despite large depth.

Cells designated naive CD8 were CD45RO-negative and were positively selected for CCR7, with terminally differentiated effector memory CD45RA+ cells excluded. Concerning this clone itself: Its target is not known.

This table comes from immunoSEQ multiplex PCR, and its TCRdb copy is limited to in-frame clones, with some not included. Of about 1,800,000 clones detected, just under 95% appear once; the ten largest clones hold 0.95% to 1.5%. Sample: naive CD8+ T cells sorted from blood. The TCR sequence derives from a man in his late teens or twenties in good health.

As DNA, the CDR3 is TGTGCCAGTAGTGCCTGGGGGGACACCCTATGGGAGACCCAGTACTTC. Its translation is CASSAWGDTLWETQYF. The chain couples TRBV19 to TRBJ2-5, with D perhaps given as TRBD1 or TRBD2 (6 bases each). The CDR3 runs 16 residues. V lost 5 bases to trimming and J lost 5 bases, with 21 bases between them. The V gene's germline CDR1 is LNHDA and CDR2 SQIVND (reference sequence).